Listed here are 5 T cell receptor beta chains from one sample, sequenced in a study of tumor-infiltrating lymphocytes in primary liver carcinoma. Production of TCR beta cDNA used 500 ng total RNA together with a constant-region primer. Library construction for TCR beta comprised three nested multiplex PCR rounds performed with slightly modified ARM-PCR. Two initial PCR rounds of around 9 cycles each paired TRBV1-TRBV30 forward primers with a C-beta reverse primer. TCRdb called the multiplex PCR reads again in MiXCR, with one record for every CDR3 protein. The sample shows around 80,000 distinct CDR3 sequences, approximately 70% of them seen only once. Unsorted bulk tissue (about 19-33 mg) underwent RNA and DNA co-extraction. Specimen: tumor-adjacent normal liver tissue. The source is a man aged 40-55 years with primary liver carcinoma and hepatitis B virus infection.

Regarding this clonotype: One end of the junction does not line up with germline, which may come from a read error. The chain employs TRBV10-3 and TRBJ1-3; the D gene is possibly TRBD1 (5 bases). This CDR3 has 19 amino acids. In germline, CDR1 is ENHRY, CDR2 SYGVKD. The CDR3 sequence is CVISELGVPFRGEGNTIYF. For the CDR3, the DNA is TGTGTCATCAGTGAGTTGGGTGTCCCCTTTAGGGGAGAAGGTAACACCATATATTTT.

To note about this clonotype: Its ends do not fully match the called genes, so a read error is possible. The chain couples TRBV4-1 to TRBJ1-5; TRBD1 agrees at 7 bases. Per germline, CDR1 MGHRA and CDR2 YSYEKL. The CDR3 is 17 amino acids. CDR3 amino acids: CAISQDLVAGGDQSQHF. CDR3 coding DNA: TGCGCCATCAGCCAAGATTTGGTCGCAGGGGGGGATCAGTCCCAGCATTTT.

There are a few counts of this clonotype. A clone one base away is much larger, so this may be a read error. This chain uses TRBV4-1 with TRBJ1-2; D is unclear. CDR3 length: 15 amino acids. CDR1 and CDR2 (germline): MGHRA, YSYEKL. V lost 4 bases to trimming and J lost 2 bases, with 14 bases between them. Here the CDR3 reads CASSPSTGVNYGYTF. Written as DNA, the CDR3 is TGCGCCAGCAGCCCGTCCACTGGAGTCAACTATGGCTACACCTTC.

This clonotype was observed a handful of times. CDR3 sequence reads: CASSPRGVVGGRSEQFF. Written as DNA, the CDR3 is TGCGCCAGCAGCCCCAGAGGGGTAGTGGGAGGGCGTAGTGAGCAGTTCTTC. The chain joins TRBV4-1 to TRBJ2-1; 7 bases fit TRBD2. With 4 bases clipped from V and 9 bases from J, the junction kept 18 bases outside the gene matches. The germline gives CDR1 MGHRA, CDR2 YSYEKL. The CDR3 is 17 amino acids.

There are a few counts of this clonotype. The V gene is TRBV11-3, the J gene TRBJ2-1; no definite D call. Germline CDR1 and CDR2: SGHNT and YENEEA. The V end was cut by 3 bases, the J end by 9 bases, with 15 bases between. The CDR3 runs 14 residues. The CDR3 reads CASSLGVSNSEQFF. The CDR3 nucleotides are TGTGCCAGCAGCTTGGGCGTCTCGAACAGTGAGCAGTTCTTC.